The rows below give T cell receptor beta chains drawn from one sample of a study of T cell responses to AZD1222 COVID-19 vaccine. The assay was immunoSEQ multiplex PCR, and TCRdb's table has in-frame clones only and misses some. The sample carries 150,000 to 200,000 clones, 94% recorded once. The sequenced sample was peripheral blood, obtained on day 0 of AZD1222 vaccination. Receptor source: an adult in good health. Each CDR3 is given with its conserved first and last residue. D genes are given only for firm matches. Clone size is given for some rows only: seen once, a few or many times, or a class if the clone is expanded.

v_gene	j_gene	abundance	d_gene	CDR3nt	CDR3aa
TRBV12-3/TRBV12-4	TRBJ1-2	NA	NA	TGTGCCAGCAGTTTAGGGGACATCTATGGCTACACCTTC	CASSLGDIYGYTF
TRBV14	TRBJ2-7	once	NA	TGTGCCAGCAGCAGGGGTACCTACGAGCAGTACTTC	CASSRGTYEQYF
TRBV3-1/TRBV3-2	TRBJ2-7	NA	TRBD2	TGTGCCAGCAGCCAAGGAGGACTAGTTTCCCACTTC	CASSQGGLVSHF
TRBV5-6	TRBJ2-1	NA	NA	TGTGCCAGCAGCTTGGACGTGGGGGAGCCCTACAATGAGCAGTTCTTC	CASSLDVGEPYNEQFF
TRBV4-1	TRBJ1-4	NA	NA	TGCGCCAGCAGCCAAGGCGTTGGGCCGGGCCACCGAATCACTTGGGAAAAACTGTTTTTT	CASSQGVGPGHRITWEKLFF
TRBV11-2	TRBJ1-5	once	NA	TGTGCCAGCAGCCCCGAGTGGGGGGGGAGGGTCAATCAGCCCCAGCATTTT	CASSPEWGGRVNQPQHF
TRBV4-2	TRBJ2-2	NA	NA	TGTGCCAGCAGCCACCCAGGGGTTTTGGACACCGGGGAGCTGTTTTTT	CASSHPGVLDTGELFF
TRBV7-9	TRBJ2-1	NA	NA	TGTGCCAGCAGCTTCGACAATGAGCAGTTCTTC	CASSFDNEQFF
TRBV28	TRBJ2-6	NA	NA	TGTGCCAGCAGCCGCCAGGTTCCTGGGGCCAACGTCCTGACTTTC	CASSRQVPGANVLTF
TRBV7-8	TRBJ1-1	NA	TRBD1	TGTGCCAGCAGCCCCCGACAGGGCCTAAAGGAACAAAAGACTTTCTTT	CASSPRQGLKEQKTFF
TRBV3-1/TRBV3-2	TRBJ1-3	NA	TRBD1	TGTGCCACTTCGACAGGGAGGTTTGGAAACACCATATATTTT	CATSTGRFGNTIYF
TRBV6-1	TRBJ1-5	NA	NA	TGTGCCAGCAGTGAGGAACCTCGACAGCCCCAGCATTTT	CASSEEPRQPQHF
TRBV9	TRBJ2-1	NA	NA	TGTGCCAGCAGCGCGAGTCCCCGGGGATACAATGAGCAGTTCTTC	CASSASPRGYNEQFF
TRBV5-6	TRBJ2-2	once	NA	TGTGCCAGCAGCTTTACCACCGGGGAGCTGTTTTTT	CASSFTTGELFF
TRBV7-3	TRBJ1-5	once	NA	TGTGCCAGCAGCCCCGCGGGGGGGGAAGGACCCCAGCATTTT	CASSPAGGEGPQHF
TRBV27	TRBJ2-1	NA	NA	TGTGCCAGCAGTCCTTCCCCTCCGGGACCAGAGTTCTCCTACAATGAGCAGTTCTTC	CASSPSPPGPEFSYNEQFF
TRBV28	TRBJ1-5	NA	NA	TGTGCCAGCACAAGAGGCAATCAGCCCCAGCATTTT	CASTRGNQPQHF
TRBV28	TRBJ2-3	NA	TRBD2	TGTGCCAGCAGTTTCCAACTAGCGGGAGGGCCAGATACGCAGTATTTT	CASSFQLAGGPDTQYF
TRBV3-1/TRBV3-2	TRBJ1-1	once	NA	TGTGCCAGCAGCCAAGCGGGGGACCGGACTGAAGCTTTCTTT	CASSQAGDRTEAFF
TRBV7-9	TRBJ1-1	NA	NA	TGTGCCAGCAGCTTTGGGTATGCCGAAAACACTGAAGCTTTCTTT	CASSFGYAENTEAFF
TRBV4-1	TRBJ2-2	NA	NA	TGCGCCAGCAGCCAAGAAAGCAGGTCTACCGGGGAGCTGTTTTTT	CASSQESRSTGELFF
TRBV19	TRBJ1-6	NA	NA	TGTGCCAGTAGTATGGGACGGTTAAATTCACCCCTCCACTTT	CASSMGRLNSPLHF
TRBV7-2	TRBJ2-1	NA	TRBD1	TGTGCCAGCAGCTCACAGGGGGCCCGAAATGAGCAGTTCTTC	CASSSQGARNEQFF
TRBV11-2	TRBJ2-2	NA	NA	TGTGCCAGCAGCTATCAAAACACCGGGGAGCTGTTTTTT	CASSYQNTGELFF
TRBV6-6	TRBJ2-6	few	NA	TGTGCCAGCACCCCAACAGGGTCCTCTGGGGCCAACGTCCTGACTTTC	CASTPTGSSGANVLTF
TRBV11-3	TRBJ2-1	NA	TRBD2	TGTGCCAGCAGCTTAGGCGGGGGTAATGAGCAGTTCTTC	CASSLGGGNEQFF
TRBV29-1	TRBJ2-7	NA	NA	TGCAGCGTTCGGACAGTATACGAGCAGTACTTC	CSVRTVYEQYF
TRBV4-2	TRBJ2-2	NA	NA	TGTGCCAGCAGCCAAGAGAGGGGGGACAGCTCCACCGGGGAGCTGTTTTTT	CASSQERGDSSTGELFF
TRBV4-1	TRBJ1-4	NA	NA	TGCGCCAGCAGCCAGAAGACACCCCAAGGGGAAAAACTGTTTTTT	CASSQKTPQGEKLFF
TRBV18	TRBJ1-4	NA	NA	TGTGCCAGCTCCCGAGACGTTAGAGAAAAACTGTTTTTT	CASSRDVREKLFF
TRBV7-8	TRBJ2-1	NA	NA	TGTGCCAGCAGCTTGTTGACACTATACAATGAGCAGTTCTTC	CASSLLTLYNEQFF
TRBV28	TRBJ2-2	NA	NA	TGTGCCAGCAGTTTATTTCCGGGGCCGAACACCGGGGAGCTGTTTTTT	CASSLFPGPNTGELFF
TRBV28	TRBJ2-5	few	TRBD2	TGTGCCAGCAGTTTTTTTCTGGCACTAGCGGAAAAAGAGACCCAGTACTTC	CASSFFLALAEKETQYF
TRBV30	TRBJ1-2	NA	TRBD1	TGTGCCGGATGGACAGGACATGGCTACACCTTC	CAGWTGHGYTF
TRBV12-3/TRBV12-4	TRBJ1-1	NA	NA	TGTGCCAGCAGGGGGGGACAAAACACTGAAGCTTTCTTT	CASRGGQNTEAFF
TRBV2	TRBJ1-3	NA	TRBD1	TGTGCCAGCAATTCGGCAGGGGGCTCTGGAAACACCATATATTTT	CASNSAGGSGNTIYF
TRBV15	TRBJ1-1	NA	NA	TGTGCCACCAGCCCGACAGCGGGGACTGAAGCTTTCTTT	CATSPTAGTEAFF
TRBV28	TRBJ2-7	NA	NA	TGTGCCAGCAGTCGCCGCGCAGGTGGGGTTCTCGACTCCTACGAGCAGTACTTC	CASSRRAGGVLDSYEQYF
TRBV4-1	TRBJ2-4	NA	TRBD2	TGCGCCAGCAGCCCCCTCAGCGGGAGGGCAGCGTACATTCAGTACTTC	CASSPLSGRAAYIQYF
TRBV9	TRBJ1-1	NA	NA	TGTGCCAGCAGCCCATCCTGGGGGCTCGTGAACACTGAAGCTTTCTTT	CASSPSWGLVNTEAFF
TRBV30	TRBJ1-6	NA	TRBD1	TGTGCCTGGAGTGCGGACAGGATTTTGAATTCACCCCTCCACTTT	CAWSADRILNSPLHF
TRBV19	TRBJ2-5	few	TRBD2	TGTGCCAGTAGTCTCCGGGACTACGGGGGGGAGACCCAGTACTTC	CASSLRDYGGETQYF
TRBV2	TRBJ1-3	NA	NA	TGTGCCAGCAGTGTTCATTCTGGAAACACCATATATTTT	CASSVHSGNTIYF
TRBV29-1	TRBJ2-7	NA	TRBD2	TGCAGCGTTGGCGGTGGGACTAGCGGATCCTACGAGCAGTACTTC	CSVGGGTSGSYEQYF
TRBV5-1	TRBJ1-3	NA	NA	TGCGCCAGCAAGACCGATCCTTACTCTGGAAACACCATATATTTT	CASKTDPYSGNTIYF
TRBV28	TRBJ1-1	NA	NA	TGTGCCATCCGACACAGTACGGACTACACTGAAGCTTTCTTT	CAIRHSTDYTEAFF
TRBV3-1/TRBV3-2	TRBJ1-1	once	NA	TGTGCCAGCAAACAGGGATGGGAAGCTTTCTTT	CASKQGWEAFF
TRBV27	TRBJ1-2	NA	NA	TGTGCCAGCAGTCCCATCAGGCCTCCGCATAACTATGGCTACACCTTC	CASSPIRPPHNYGYTF
TRBV27	TRBJ1-1	NA	NA	TGTGCCAGCAGTTTATCCTGGGGGCAGACTGAAGCTTTCTTT	CASSLSWGQTEAFF
TRBV18	TRBJ2-2	NA	TRBD1	TGTGCCAGCTCACACTTTGGACAGGAACATACCGGGGAGCTGTTTTTT	CASSHFGQEHTGELFF